Listed here are 20 T cell receptor beta chains from one sample, sequenced in a study of T cells in Graves' hyperthyroidism and ophthalmopathy. RNA transcripts were the template for amplifying TCR beta CDR3 regions. First-round RT-PCR of the TCR CDR3 relied on the HTBI primer set. TCRdb re-called the multiplex PCR reads with MiXCR, one entry per CDR3 protein. The data hold 250,000 to 300,000 distinct CDR3 sequences, with roughly a fifth observed a single time. Sequences were obtained from blood. These receptors all come from a man aged 50 to 60 with Graves' ophthalmopathy.

This clonotype has a count of ten or more. J is TRBJ2-2 and V is TRBV2, with D unresolved. Germline loops: CDR1 SNHLY, CDR2 FYNNEI. There are 12 residues in the CDR3. Trimming pared 6 bases from V and 2 bases from J, leaving 4 bases between. CDR3 amino acids: CASRLNTGELFF. CDR3 coding DNA: TGTGCCAGCAGACTTAACACCGGGGAGCTGTTTTTT. The whole variable domain, filled in from reference TRBV2 and TRBJ2-2, reads EPEVTQTPSHQVTQMGQEVILRCVPISNHLYFYWYRQILGQKVEFLVSFYNNEISEKSEIFDDQFSVERPDGSNFTLKIRSTKLEDSAMYFCASRLNTGELFFGEGSRLTVL.

CDR3 residues: CAWMGPASASGNTIYF. DNA of the CDR3: TGTGCCTGGATGGGGCCAGCGTCGGCCTCTGGAAACACCATATATTTT. The gene calls are TRBV30 and TRBJ1-3; D is possibly TRBD1 (5 bases). This CDR3 has 16 residues. Trimming shortened V by 4 bases and J by 0 bases, and 16 bases separated the two germline ends. Germline V gene data show CDR1 as GTSNPN and CDR2 as SVGIG (reference sequence).

This clonotype was counted between two and nine times. This chain joins TRBV7-8 and TRBJ1-5, with D perhaps TRBD1 (6 bases). Germline V lookup: CDR1 SGHVS, CDR2 FQNEAQ. Between the trimmed V and J ends, which lost 5 bases and 1 base, there was a span of 18 bases. The CDR3 is 17 residues long. The CDR3 region is CASSPGDKGGSNQPQHF. In DNA, the CDR3 is TGTGCCAGCAGCCCCGGGGACAAGGGCGGGAGCAATCAGCCCCAGCATTTT.

The chain is built from TRBV20-1 and TRBJ2-3, with 9 nucleotides matching TRBD1. The junction had 11 bases not matched to a gene; V was cut back by 1 base and J by 6 bases. The CDR3 has 16 amino acids. In germline, CDR1 is DFQATT, CDR2 SNEGSKA (reference sequence). The CDR3 sequence is CSARAIRDRDPDTQYF. CDR3 nucleotide sequence: TGCAGTGCTAGAGCGATCCGGGACAGGGATCCGGATACGCAGTATTTT.

This clonotype was observed a few times. This sequence joins TRBV10-3 and TRBJ2-7; D not resolved. Germline V lookup: CDR1 ENHRY, CDR2 SYGVKD. Trimming removed 0 bases from V and 4 bases from J, with 16 bases in between. This CDR3 spans 16 amino acids. This chain's CDR3 is CAISESRVGSGYEQYF. The CDR3, as DNA: TGTGCCATCAGTGAGTCTAGAGTAGGTTCGGGTTACGAGCAGTACTTC.

The rearrangement links TRBV29-1 to TRBJ2-7; D gene unclear. CDR3 length: 12 residues. Germline V gene lookup returns CDR1 SQVTM and CDR2 ANQGSEA. V was trimmed by 4 bases and J by 7 bases, leaving 14 bases between them. The CDR3, as DNA: TGCAGCGTTGTGGACCATCTAGGGGAGCAGTACTTC. Translated: CSVVDHLGEQYF.

Concerning this clonotype itself: Relative to the germline gene, one junction end is altered; a read error may explain this. The rearrangement joins TRBV7-9 to TRBJ2-5; D call uncertain. CDR1 is SEHNR, CDR2 FQNEAQ, per germline (reference sequence). This CDR3 has 13 amino acids. In nucleotides, the CDR3 is TGTGCCAGCAGCTTAGGAGGTCAAGGGACCCAGTACTTC. Translated: CASSLGGQGTQYF.

The genes are TRBV15 and TRBJ1-5; D remains ambiguous. The CDR3 consists of 16 residues. Trimming pared 0 bases from V and 3 bases from J, leaving 12 bases between. Germline V CDR1 and CDR2: LNHNV, YYDKDF (reference sequence). CDR3 loop: CATSRDQSLNNQPQHF. In nucleotides, the CDR3 is TGTGCCACCAGCAGAGATCAGTCTCTTAACAATCAGCCCCAGCATTTT.

The chain carries TRBV10-2 and TRBJ1-1; tentative D call: TRBD1 (6 bases). The length of the CDR3 is 12 residues. Trimming took 5 bases from V and 5 from J, leaving 9 bases between them. Germline values: CDR1 WSHSY, CDR2 SAAADI. Here the CDR3 reads CASSSGVTEAFF. CDR3 nucleotides: TGCGCCAGCAGTTCAGGGGTTACTGAAGCTTTCTTT.

As for this clonotype: A much larger clone lies one base from this, so it may be a read error. The rearrangement joins TRBV12-3 or TRBV12-4 to TRBJ2-2, with D perhaps TRBD2 (6 bases). The CDR3 sequence is 15 residues long. CDR3 DNA: TGTGCCAGCAGTTTAGCGGGAGGAGGAACCGGGGGGCTGTTTTTT. Protein product: CASSLAGGGTGGLFF.

This clonotype was recorded a few times. The gene calls are TRBV7-2 and TRBJ2-7; 8 nucleotides agree with TRBD2. CDR3 size: 16 residues. V lost 6 bases, J lost 4 bases, and 14 bases stayed unmatched. CDR1 is SGHTA, CDR2 FQGNSA, per germline. The CDR3: CASRHVSGTSRYEQYF. The CDR3 DNA follows: TGTGCCAGCAGACATGTGTCCGGGACTAGTCGGTACGAGCAGTACTTC. The full variable domain, rest sourced from reference TRBV7-2 and TRBJ2-7, is GAGVSQSPSNKVTEKGKDVELRCDPISGHTALYWYRQSLGQGLEFLIYFQGNSAPDKSGLPSDRFSAERTGGSVSTLTIQRTQQEDSAVYLCASRHVSGTSRYEQYFGPGTRLTVT.

This clonotype was observed once. This CDR3 reads CASSTRLRDPNYGYTF. The CDR3 nucleotides are TGTGCCAGCAGTACCCGTTTGAGGGACCCTAACTATGGCTACACCTTC. The chain carries TRBV25-1 and TRBJ1-2; D is possibly TRBD1 (5 bases). This CDR3 is built from 16 residues. V dropped 5 bases and J dropped 0 bases, with 16 bases sitting between them. The germline V gene encodes CDR1 MGHDK and CDR2 SYGVNS.

The gene calls are TRBV20-1 and TRBJ2-6; the match to TRBD1 covers 7 bases. This CDR3 comprises 14 residues. Trimming at V came to 6 bases and at J to 4 bases, leaving 6 bases not matched to a gene. Germline loops: CDR1 DFQATT, CDR2 SNEGSKA (reference sequence). CDR3: CSATGQLGANVLTF. CDR3 coding DNA: TGCAGTGCCACGGGACAGTTGGGGGCCAACGTCCTGACTTTC.

The chain is built from TRBV19 and TRBJ2-1; possibly TRBD1 for D (5 bases). V lost 4 bases and J 6 bases, leaving 16 bases between the germline ends. Germline values: CDR1 LNHDA, CDR2 SQIVND (reference sequence). The CDR3 length is 15 residues. The CDR3: CASSTTTDTFNEQFF. CDR3 DNA: TGTGCCAGTAGTACCACGACGGACACGTTCAATGAGCAGTTCTTC.

V gene TRBV5-1 combines with J gene TRBJ2-7; D might be TRBD1 (6 bases). The V end was cut by 0 bases, the J end by 5 bases, with 15 bases between. Per the germline V gene, CDR1 is SGHRS and CDR2 is YFSETQ. The CDR3 covers 15 residues. CDR3 sequence reads: CASSLAGRGLDEQYF. CDR3 bases: TGCGCCAGCAGCTTGGCCGGCAGGGGCTTAGACGAGCAGTACTTC.

The V and J genes are TRBV6-1 and TRBJ1-3, with D unresolved. The CDR3 contains 15 residues. The germline V gene encodes CDR1 MNHNS and CDR2 SASEGT. Trimming took 4 bases from V and 4 from J, leaving 14 bases between them. CDR3 DNA sequence: TGTGCCAGCAGTGCTGGCCCCTCGACAGGAAACACCATATATTTT. Translating it yields CASSAGPSTGNTIYF.

As DNA, the CDR3 is TGTGCCAGCTCCGCACAGGTGGGGGCTTCCGGAAACACCATATATTTT. Its translation is CASSAQVGASGNTIYF. The chain employs TRBV18 and TRBJ1-3; possible D gene TRBD1, 6 bases. Germline V gene data show CDR1 as KGHSH and CDR2 as LQKENI. V gave up 6 bases and J gave up 4 bases, with 19 bases separating them. The CDR3 has 16 residues. The whole variable domain, filled in from reference TRBV18 and TRBJ1-3, reads NAGVMQNPRHLVRRRGQEARLRCSPMKGHSHVYWYRQLPEEGLKFMVYLQKENIIDESGMPKERFSAEFPKEGPSILRIQQVVRGDSAAYFCASSAQVGASGNTIYFGEGSWLTVV.

This clonotype was seen at least ten times. The rearrangement uses TRBV6-1 and TRBJ2-7, with D possibly TRBD2 on 5 matching bases. V was cut by 8 bases and J by 3 bases, with 8 bases left in between. CDR3 size: 11 residues. The germline V gene encodes CDR1 MNHNS and CDR2 SASEGT. The CDR3 DNA reads TGTGCCAGCGGACTGATCTACGAGCAGTACTTC. Translated, it gives CASGLIYEQYF.

CDR3 sequence (DNA): TGTGCCAGCAGCCGACCCGGACAGGAAGACTCACCCCTCCACTTT. Translated: CASSRPGQEDSPLHF. The rearrangement uses TRBV7-9 and TRBJ1-6; 7 bases map to TRBD1. The ends lost 5 bases at V and 10 bases at J; junction bases unmatched: 11. CDR3 length: 15 amino acids. Germline CDR1 reads SEHNR; CDR2 reads FQNEAQ (reference sequence).

The chain couples TRBV29-1 to TRBJ2-7, with D tentatively TRBD1 (6 bases). CDR1 and CDR2 (germline): SQVTM, ANQGSEA. Trimming pared 1 base from V and 3 bases from J, leaving 13 bases between. The CDR3 sequence is 14 residues long. The CDR3 loop reads CSVEVPRGNYEQYF. DNA for the CDR3: TGCAGCGTTGAAGTACCTAGGGGGAACTACGAGCAGTACTTC.